Listed here are 32 T cell receptor beta chains from one sample, sequenced in a study of blood T cells in healthy people across ages. Primers used in a second PCR of about 7 to 12 cycles were a sample-barcoded 5' primer and a J-beta primer mix. TCRdb ran MiXCR on the 5' RACE reads and lists one entry per CDR3 protein. The data contain 500,000 to 550,000 distinct CDR3 sequences, around 24% of them seen just once; the ten biggest clones take up 8.7%. These data were also filed under a second study, of T cells of mothers and their children.

Sequences were obtained from blood. All receptors derive from a boy aged 10-17 years in good health.

Only a few counts were recorded for this clonotype. V and J are TRBV27 and TRBJ2-1; the D gene is possibly TRBD1 (7 bases). Deletions cut 6 bases from V and 7 bases from J, with 19 bases between. The CDR3 extends over 15 amino acids. From germline, CDR1 is MNHEY and CDR2 SMNVEV (reference sequence). For the CDR3, the DNA is TGTGCCAGCAGCCCCATCGGGGGCAGGGGGAATGAGCAGTTCTTC. Protein: CASSPIGGRGNEQFF.

The rearrangement joins TRBV5-1 to TRBJ2-5, with a tentative D call TRBD1 (5 bases). V was trimmed by 4 bases and J by 2 bases, leaving 12 bases between them. Per germline, CDR1 SGHRS and CDR2 YFSETQ. This CDR3 spans 14 amino acids. CDR3 protein: CASSLTAEQETQYF. The CDR3 region has the DNA TGCGCCAGCAGCCTGACAGCCGAGCAAGAGACCCAGTACTTC.

This clonotype was seen more than once but under ten times. DNA of the CDR3: TGCGCCAGCAGCCAAGATACGCAGGGGGCAATAGCCAAAAACATTCAGTACTTC. Translating it yields CASSQDTQGAIAKNIQYF. The J gene is TRBJ2-4, the V gene TRBV4-3; 8 bases line up with TRBD1. After removal of 0 bases from V and 0 bases from J, the junction contained 7 bases not matched to a gene. Germline loops: CDR1 LGHNA, CDR2 YSLEER. CDR3 length equals 18 residues.

This clonotype was seen just once. The chain links TRBV6-7 to TRBJ2-6, with 8 positions matching TRBD1. TRBV6-7 is known as an ORF, though its function is uncertain. Losses at the gene ends were 2 bases for V and 0 bases for J; bases not matched to a gene: 9. CDR3 size: 19 residues. CDR3 in DNA: TGTGCCAGCAGTTACCCCGATCGACAGGGGAACTCTGGGGCCAACGTCCTGACTTTC. It yields the protein CASSYPDRQGNSGANVLTF.

This clonotype was detected a few times. This chain connects TRBV7-8 to TRBJ1-5; no clear D. Germline assignment: CDR1 SGHVS and CDR2 FQNEAQ. CDR3 length equals 15 residues. Between the trimmed V and J ends, which lost 2 bases and 4 bases, there was a span of 12 bases. This CDR3 is CASSLKRMGNQPQHF. In DNA, the CDR3 is TGTGCCAGCAGCTTAAAGAGAATGGGGAATCAGCCCCAGCATTTT. Filled out from reference TRBV7-8 and TRBJ1-5, the complete variable domain reads GAGVSQSPRYKVAKRGQDVALRCDPISGHVSLFWYQQALGQGPEFLTYFQNEAQLDKSGLPSDRFFAERPEGSVSTLKIQRTQQEDSAVYLCASSLKRMGNQPQHFGDGTRLSIL.

This chain connects TRBV20-1 to TRBJ1-6; 8 bases are shared with TRBD1. V was clipped by 2 bases and J by 10 bases; unmatched bases: 4. Germline CDR1 and CDR2: DFQATT and SNEGSKA (reference sequence). There are 13 residues in the CDR3. CDR3 in DNA: TGCAGTGCTAGATACAGGGGGGGATCACCCCTCCACTTT. Amino acids: CSARYRGGSPLHF.

The chain uses TRBV11-2 and TRBJ1-2; the D is unclear. The V end was cut by 8 bases, the J end by 4 bases, with 17 bases between. This CDR3 is 14 amino acids long. Germline values: CDR1 SGHAT, CDR2 FQNNGV. CDR3 region: CASQRDTAFYGYTF. Here the CDR3 DNA reads TGTGCCAGCCAGCGGGATACCGCTTTCTATGGCTACACCTTC.

The V gene is TRBV4-3, the J gene TRBJ2-2, with D possibly being TRBD2 (6 bases). CDR1 and CDR2 from the germline V gene are LGHNA and YSLEER. Trimming removed 4 bases from V and 1 base from J, with 13 bases in between. The CDR3 sequence is 16 residues long. The CDR3 bases are TGCGCCAGCAGCCGCACGAAGGGACTGAACACCGGGGAGCTGTTTTTT. Protein: CASSRTKGLNTGELFF.

The V and J genes are TRBV27 and TRBJ1-6, with D uncertain. The CDR3 runs to 14 residues. Trimming stripped 2 bases from V and 10 bases from J, with 12 bases between. Per the germline V gene, CDR1 is MNHEY and CDR2 is SMNVEV (reference sequence). CDR3 sequence: CASSLDPRNSPLHF. In DNA form, the CDR3 reads TGTGCCAGCAGTTTAGATCCGAGGAACTCACCCCTCCACTTT.

This clonotype came up many times. This rearrangement joins TRBV11-1 to TRBJ2-1, with a possible D match to TRBD1 (5 bases). Trimming took 0 bases from V and 8 from J, leaving 20 bases between them. CDR3 size: 17 residues. Germline-derived CDR1 and CDR2 are SGHAT and FQDESV (reference sequence). The CDR3 protein is CASSLARLATQGDEQFF. CDR3 nucleotides: TGTGCCAGCAGCTTAGCGCGATTGGCGACTCAAGGGGATGAGCAGTTCTTC.

This clonotype was found a few times. The chain carries TRBV5-6 and TRBJ2-7; D remains ambiguous. CDR1 SGHDT and CDR2 YYEEEE come from the germline V gene. The CDR3 has 14 amino acids. Trimming removed 0 bases at V and 2 bases at J, with 9 bases between. CDR3 residues: CASSLVQRTYEQYF. In DNA, the CDR3 is TGTGCCAGCAGCTTGGTCCAGCGTACCTACGAGCAGTACTTC. Complete variable domain (other parts from reference TRBV5-6 and TRBJ2-7): DAGVTQSPTHLIKTRGQQVTLRCSPKSGHDTVSWYQQALGQGPQFIFQYYEEEERQRGNFPDRFSGHQFPNYSSELNVNALLLGDSALYLCASSLVQRTYEQYFGPGTRLTVT.

Remarks on this clonotype: Its ends do not fully match the called genes, so a read error is possible. V is TRBV27 and J is TRBJ2-7, with a possible D match to TRBD1 (6 bases). This CDR3 is 18 amino acids long. Germline V lookup: CDR1 MNHEY, CDR2 SMNVEV (reference sequence). This chain's CDR3 is CASSLSPYRRPGTYEQHF. Written as DNA, the CDR3 is TGTGCCAGCAGTTTATCCCCCTACCGTCGACCAGGGACATACGAGCAGCACTTC.

The rearrangement uses TRBV28 and TRBJ1-2; unclear D gene. There are 13 residues in the CDR3. Germline V gives CDR1 MDHEN, CDR2 SYDVKM. V was cut by 1 base and J by 6 bases, with 9 bases left in between. As DNA, the CDR3 is TGTGCCAGCAGTTTATACACAAACGATGGCTACACCTTC. It translates to CASSLYTNDGYTF.

J is TRBJ2-1 and V is TRBV20-1, with TRBD2 matching over 13 bases. CDR1 DFQATT and CDR2 SNEGSKA come from the germline V gene (reference sequence). Unmatched junction bases numbered 7, after V lost 5 bases and J lost 3 bases. The CDR3 totals 16 residues. The CDR3 sequence is CSAPGLAGADYNEQFF. DNA for the CDR3: TGCAGTGCTCCCGGACTAGCGGGGGCAGACTACAATGAGCAGTTCTTC.

This clonotype was seen ten or more times. The chain combines TRBV7-3 with TRBJ2-3, with 10 bases that match TRBD2. CDR3 length: 15 residues. The V gene's germline CDR1 is SGHTA and CDR2 FQGTGA. The trim removed 4 bases at V and 1 base at J, leaving 2 bases unmatched. The CDR3 loop reads CASSSGLAGTDTQYF. As DNA, the CDR3 is TGTGCCAGCAGCTCAGGACTAGCGGGCACAGATACGCAGTATTTT.

This clonotype has a handful of counts. The chain has TRBV5-5 and TRBJ2-7; 8 bases match TRBD2. This CDR3 region has 14 residues. V trimming: 0 bases; J trimming: 7 bases; junction bases outside the gene matches: 6. CDR1 and CDR2 (germline): SGHKS, YYEKEE (reference sequence). The DNA for the CDR3 is TGTGCCAGCAGCTTGGACGGACTAGCTTGGGAGCAGTACTTC. Translation: CASSLDGLAWEQYF.

This chain joins TRBV5-6 and TRBJ2-4, with 11 bases fitting TRBD2. The CDR3 contains 15 residues. Germline CDR1 SGHDT, CDR2 YYEEEE. Germline trimming cut 2 bases from V and 9 bases from J; bases unmatched to any gene: 7. The CDR3 DNA sequence: TGTGCCAGCAGCTTAATACTAGCGGGAGAGGGCATTCAGTACTTC. It encodes CASSLILAGEGIQYF.

V is TRBV28 and J is TRBJ2-7, with D possibly being TRBD1 (6 bases). V lost 4 bases, J lost 0 bases, and 13 bases lay in between. The CDR3 extends over 15 amino acids. Germline CDR1 is MDHEN and CDR2 is SYDVKM. The CDR3 sequence is CASSSYRDISYEQYV. CDR3 nucleotide sequence: TGTGCCAGCAGTTCATACCGGGACATCTCCTACGAGCAGTACGTC.

This sequence joins TRBV2 and TRBJ2-7; D is tentatively TRBD1 or TRBD2 (5 bases each). This CDR3 is built from 14 residues. Trimming took off 5 bases at V and 8 bases at J, with 19 bases between the two ends. From germline, CDR1 is SNHLY and CDR2 FYNNEI. This CDR3 is CASSRDGRSTKQYF. The DNA of the CDR3 is TGTGCCAGCAGTCGGGACGGCCGGTCTACGAAGCAGTACTTC.

This clonotype was seen a few times. This chain links TRBV4-1 with TRBJ2-1; possible D gene TRBD1, 6 bases. There are 15 residues in the CDR3. Germline CDR1 MGHRA, CDR2 YSYEKL. Trimming cost V 4 bases and J 5 bases, with 15 bases left between them. CDR3: CASSPPGTSDNEQFF. CDR3 DNA: TGCGCCAGCAGCCCCCCGGGGACATCAGACAATGAGCAGTTCTTC.

The chain recombines TRBV15 with TRBJ2-4, with D unclear. V was cut by 1 base and J by 9 bases, with 13 bases left in between. Germline V gene lookup returns CDR1 LNHNV and CDR2 YYDKDF (reference sequence). The CDR3 runs 14 residues. The DNA for the CDR3 is TGTGCCACCAGCAGAGGGCCTCGAGCGTTCATTCAGTACTTC. Translation gives CATSRGPRAFIQYF.

A few counts support this clonotype. J is TRBJ2-5 and V is TRBV7-2; 9 bases map to TRBD1. Judging by the DNA end, TRBJ2-7 fits better; the J call may be wrong. Looked up from germline, CDR1 is SGHTA and CDR2 is FQGNSA. This CDR3 has 15 amino acids. CDR3: CASSTPLGQGYEQYF. CDR3 nucleotides: TGTGCCAGCAGCACACCCCTGGGACAGGGCTACGAGCAGTACTTC.

This chain uses TRBV18 with TRBJ2-3; D unresolved. CDR1 is KGHSH, CDR2 LQKENI, per germline. The germline V and J ends were trimmed by 2 bases and 4 bases, with 7 bases remaining between them. There are 13 residues in the CDR3. The CDR3: CASSPGMADTQYF. The CDR3 DNA is TGTGCCAGCTCACCAGGGATGGCAGATACGCAGTATTTT.

V usage is TRBV7-9 and J usage is TRBJ2-5, with TRBD2 identical over 7 bases. The J call may not be correct, given that the DNA end is closer to TRBJ2-7. This CDR3 has 14 amino acids. CDR1 and CDR2 (germline): SEHNR, FQNEAQ (reference sequence). CDR3 DNA sequence: TGTGCCAGCAGCTTGGAGGGAGGGCGGATCGAGCAGTACTTC. Translating it yields CASSLEGGRIEQYF.

This clonotype was observed a few times. The chain recombines TRBV6-6 with TRBJ2-3; 8 bases are a match to TRBD2. V lost 0 bases to trimming and J lost 3 bases; unmatched junction nucleotides: 8. Germline V gene lookup returns CDR1 MNHNY and CDR2 SVGAGI (reference sequence). The CDR3 is made up of 17 amino acids. The CDR3 sequence is CASSYSDSGDTTDTQYF. The DNA for the CDR3 is TGTGCCAGCAGTTACTCTGATAGCGGGGACACAACAGATACGCAGTATTTT.

This chain links TRBV6-5 with TRBJ2-5; D call uncertain. The J call may be faulty, since TRBJ2-1 better matches the DNA end. The CDR3 loop spans 13 amino acids. The germline CDR1 and CDR2 sequences are MNHEY and SVGAGI. The CDR3 loop is CASSYGDSMRQFF. The CDR3 nucleotides are TGTGCCAGCAGTTACGGCGATTCAATGAGACAGTTCTTC.

The rearrangement links TRBV7-8 to TRBJ2-1; D call uncertain. Germline CDR1 SGHVS, CDR2 FQNEAQ. The CDR3 consists of 17 residues. Trimming took off 0 bases at V and 2 bases at J, with 14 bases between the two ends. The CDR3 DNA is TGTGCCAGCAGCTTAGCGCCTTTGCGGCGCCCCTACAATGAGCAGTTCTTC. Its translation: CASSLAPLRRPYNEQFF.

In this sample, this clonotype turned up a few times. The chain uses TRBV4-1 and TRBJ1-2; TRBD1 aligns across 9 bases. CDR1 is MGHRA, CDR2 YSYEKL, per germline. The CDR3 has 14 residues. V shed 3 bases, J shed 6 bases, and the junction held 5 bases outside the gene matches. Here the CDR3 DNA reads TGCGCCAGCAGCCACCGGGACAGGGACGATGGCTACACCTTC. Translation: CASSHRDRDDGYTF.

The V call is TRBV20-1, the J call TRBJ2-1; no firm D call. The CDR3 runs 13 residues. CDR1 is DFQATT, CDR2 SNEGSKA, per germline (reference sequence). V gave up 3 bases and J gave up 10 bases, with 16 bases separating them. CDR3 nucleotide sequence: TGCAGTGCTAGGATCAGATTCAGGCAGGAGCAGTTCTTC. Its protein product is CSARIRFRQEQFF.

This clonotype was seen at least ten times. The chain combines TRBV3-1 with TRBJ1-2; no clear D gene. The V end was cut by 1 base, the J end by 4 bases, with 7 bases between. The CDR3 is made up of 13 amino acids. Germline V gene lookup returns CDR1 LGHDT and CDR2 YNNKEL (reference sequence). The CDR3 DNA is TGTGCCAGCAGCCAAGGGGGTCTCTATGGCTACACCTTC. Protein: CASSQGGLYGYTF.

The rearrangement uses TRBV5-1 and TRBJ1-1, with D perhaps TRBD1 (5 bases). From germline, CDR1 is SGHRS and CDR2 YFSETQ. This CDR3 comprises 14 residues. Trimming pared 5 bases from V and 2 bases from J, leaving 13 bases between. The CDR3 here is CASSPFGGNTEAFF. CDR3 in DNA: TGCGCCAGCAGTCCGTTCGGGGGAAACACTGAAGCTTTCTTT.

This clonotype appeared once. A much larger clonotype is one base distant, so this may be a read error. This chain links TRBV5-1 with TRBJ2-5; D gene unclear. The tail of the sequence fits TRBJ2-7 better, so the J call may be wrong. The CDR3 has 13 amino acids. The germline gives CDR1 SGHRS, CDR2 YFSETQ. For the CDR3, the DNA is TGCGCCAGCAGCTTGGAAATCTCCTACGAGCAGTACTTC. Protein sequence: CASSLEISYEQYF.